This T cell receptor beta chain emerged from a study of cytomegalovirus exposure and HLA in healthy donors. With 60 Vbeta and 13 Jbeta primers, the PCR was carried out. Here immunoSEQ multiplex PCR was the method, and the copy in TCRdb shows in-frame clones only, minus some. The data show over 50,000 clones, with about 86% seen just once and around 1.8% held by the top ten. Sequencing used PBMCs. The clonotype comes from a man aged 40-55 years in good health and CMV-seronegative.

The chain's CDR3 is CASSMGAVSGGPSTDTQYF. As DNA, the CDR3 is TGTGCCAGTAGTATGGGTGCGGTTAGCGGGGGCCCTAGCACAGATACGCAGTATTTT. The V call is TRBV19, the J call TRBJ2-3; 9 bases are a match to TRBD2. The ends lost 3 bases at V and 0 bases at J; junction bases unmatched: 13. CDR1 and CDR2 from the germline V gene are LNHDA and SQIVND (reference sequence). The CDR3 has 19 amino acids.